This TCR beta chain was retrieved from a study of T-cell memory formation after mild COVID-19. Broader study findings: Clones that contracted from day 15 to 85 had balanced CD4/CD8; later expanders were CD4+ biased.

5'RACE with constant-segment primers yielded barcoded, UMI-tagged TCR alpha and TCR beta cDNA libraries. TCRdb reprocessed the 5' RACE reads with MiXCR, giving one entry per CDR3 protein. The sample shows just over 300,000 distinct CDR3 sequences, roughly 21% of them seen only once. In the case of this clonotype: The antigen remains unidentified.

With 2 bases removed from V and 0 bases from J, the gap between germline ends came to 14 bases. In germline, CDR1 is SGHVS, CDR2 FQNEAQ. This CDR3 is 17 amino acids long. Input material: PBMCs or a T cell subset sorted from them (not recorded which). J is TRBJ1-3 and V is TRBV7-8, with a weak D call TRBD1 (5 bases). This TCR came from a man aged 18 to 30 who had mild COVID-19 (a few samples of this study predate the infection). Cell type and time point are not known. In nucleotides, the CDR3 is TGTGCCAGCAGCTTACTACAGGCAATCAGCTCTGGAAACACCATATATTTT. It codes for CASSLLQAISSGNTIYF.